This T cell receptor (beta chain) was sequenced during a study of cytotoxic CD8 clonotypes in ibrutinib-treated CLL. Study details: Patient counts were 11 relapsed/refractory, some 14 treatment-naive and 17 to 18 IGHV unmutated.

General study findings and limits: Clonality went higher at ibrutinib response and then dropped back toward baseline at progression.

Of note for this clone: Its cognate antigen is unknown. A junction boundary mismatches the germline segment, possibly from a read error.

Profiled with immunoSEQ multiplex PCR; TCRdb holds only in-frame clones, not every one. This table holds some 46,000 clones, under 75% found once. This TCR was recovered from a human donor with chronic lymphocytic leukemia. Here the sequenced sample was PBMCs, taken after 12 months of ibrutinib treatment.

For the CDR3, the DNA is TGTACCACCAGCAGAGTCCAGGAGACTAATGAAAAACTGTTTTTT. Protein: CTTSRVQETNEKLFF. The chain carries TRBV15 and TRBJ1-4; D unclear. The germline V gene has CDR1 LNHNV and CDR2 YYDKDF (reference sequence). CDR3 length: 15 residues.